Listed here are 5 T cell receptor beta chains from one sample, sequenced in a study of blood T cell repertoires in COVID-19. The protocol was immunoSEQ multiplex PCR, while the TCRdb copy is restricted to in-frame clones and leaves out a portion. The data contain approximately 330,000 clones, approximately 89% of them singletons. Sequences were obtained from PBMCs or T cells enriched from blood (not recorded which). The receptors originated from a woman in her 30s who had recovered from COVID-19.

The gene calls are TRBV27 and TRBJ2-6; D ambiguous. The V gene's germline CDR1 is MNHEY and CDR2 SMNVEV (reference sequence). V gave up 3 bases and J gave up 0 bases, with 6 bases separating them. The CDR3 runs 15 residues. CDR3 in amino acids: CASSFRISGANVLTF. In DNA, the CDR3 is TGTGCCAGCAGTTTCAGAATCTCTGGGGCCAACGTCCTGACTTTC.

The chain couples TRBV7-8 to TRBJ1-2, with 7 positions matching TRBD1. Trimming cost V 5 bases and J 8 bases; bases outside gene matches: 8. Germline values: CDR1 SGHVS, CDR2 FQNEAQ. This CDR3 comprises 13 residues. CDR3 nucleotide sequence: TGTGCCAGCAGCCTCACAGGGGAGTTCGGCTACACCTTC. This encodes CASSLTGEFGYTF.

The chain recombines TRBV5-1 with TRBJ2-7, with a tentative D call TRBD2 (5 bases). This CDR3 has 14 amino acids. Germline V gives CDR1 SGHRS, CDR2 YFSETQ. Trimming left V 2 bases short and J 2 bases short, with 11 bases between. CDR3 protein: CASSFRGGTYEQYF. In DNA form, the CDR3 reads TGCGCCAGCAGCTTCCGGGGTGGGACCTACGAGCAGTACTTC.

The chain combines TRBV18 with TRBJ1-5; D not certain. This CDR3 contains 13 residues. Looked up from germline, CDR1 is KGHSH and CDR2 is LQKENI. Trimming pared 0 bases from V and 5 bases from J, leaving 5 bases between. Written as DNA, the CDR3 is TGTGCCAGCTCACCACCACACGATCAGCCCCAGCATTTT. As protein: CASSPPHDQPQHF. Drawing the rest from reference TRBV18 and TRBJ1-5, the complete variable domain is NAGVMQNPRHLVRRRGQEARLRCSPMKGHSHVYWYRQLPEEGLKFMVYLQKENIIDESGMPKERFSAEFPKEGPSILRIQQVVRGDSAAYFCASSPPHDQPQHFGDGTRLSIL.

The chain couples TRBV4-3 to TRBJ1-6; possibly TRBD1 for D (5 bases). This CDR3 comprises 17 residues. The V end was cut by 0 bases, the J end by 6 bases, with 15 bases between. Germline V gene data show CDR1 as LGHNA and CDR2 as YSLEER. CDR3 residues: CASSQERPGRGNSPLHF. CDR3 DNA sequence: TGCGCCAGCAGCCAAGAGAGACCGGGGAGGGGTAATTCACCCCTCCACTTT.